The 9 T cell receptor beta chains below come from one sample, sequenced in a study of cytomegalovirus exposure and HLA in healthy donors. The study ran its PCR with 60 Vbeta and 13 Jbeta primers. Sequenced by immunoSEQ multiplex PCR; TCRdb stores in-frame clones only, minus some. The sample lists about 200,000 clones, roughly 79% occurring once. The sequenced material came from PBMCs. The origin of the receptors is a man in his thirties or forties in good health and CMV-seronegative.

The table lists this clone with a few counts. The V and J genes are TRBV7-9 and TRBJ2-5, with TRBD1 as a possible D gene (5 bases). V was pared by 4 bases and J by 1 base, with 13 bases between. CDR1 and CDR2 (germline): SEHNR, FQNEAQ (reference sequence). The CDR3 has 15 residues. As DNA, the CDR3 is TGTGCCAGCAGCTCACCCGACAGAGTCCAAGAGACCCAGTACTTC. This encodes CASSSPDRVQETQYF.

This clone has a single count. CDR3 amino acids: CASAQGRRISGRNTEAFF. CDR3 bases: TGTGCCAGCGCCCAGGGTCGACGGATATCAGGACGGAACACTGAAGCTTTCTTT. This chain joins TRBV18 and TRBJ1-1, with D tentatively TRBD1 (5 bases). CDR1 and CDR2 from the germline V gene are KGHSH and LQKENI. The CDR3 length is 18 residues. Trimming cost V 8 bases and J 1 base, with 26 bases left between them.

The chain uses TRBV6-1 and TRBJ1-1; no reliable D call. The CDR3 contains 11 residues. The germline gives CDR1 MNHNS, CDR2 SASEGT. V was shortened by 6 bases and J by 11 bases, with 13 bases between the two germline ends. CDR3 bases: TGTGCCAGCAGGTCCTCCCCCTCGGCTTTCTTT. This codes for CASRSSPSAFF.

This chain joins TRBV19 and TRBJ2-1, with D maybe TRBD1 (5 bases). The CDR3 has 17 residues. CDR1 LNHDA and CDR2 SQIVND come from the germline V gene (reference sequence). Trimming shortened V by 1 base and J by 3 bases, and 16 bases separated the two germline ends. This chain's CDR3 is CASSIVSSQGGYNEQFF. The CDR3 DNA reads TGTGCCAGTAGTATAGTCTCCTCTCAGGGTGGCTACAATGAGCAGTTCTTC.

This chain connects TRBV5-1 to TRBJ2-1; 8 nucleotides line up with TRBD2. The germline V gene encodes CDR1 SGHRS and CDR2 YFSETQ. The junction had 15 bases not matched to a gene; V was cut back by 4 bases and J by 6 bases. There are 17 residues in the CDR3. CDR3 sequence reads: CASSRLGGAGGGNEQFF. Written as DNA, the CDR3 is TGCGCCAGCAGCCGACTAGGGGGGGCGGGAGGTGGCAATGAGCAGTTCTTC.

The chain combines TRBV28 with TRBJ1-6, with D hard to call. Deletions cut 8 bases from V and 0 bases from J, with 8 bases between. The germline V gene encodes CDR1 MDHEN and CDR2 SYDVKM. The CDR3 is 14 residues long. CDR3 DNA: TGTGCCAGCCACGGGAGCTCCTATAATTCACCCCTCCACTTT. It yields the protein CASHGSSYNSPLHF.

This chain joins TRBV5-1 and TRBJ2-7; 8 nucleotides align to TRBD2. J gave up 6 bases and V 0 bases, and 11 bases lay outside the gene matches. Germline CDR1 is SGHRS and CDR2 is YFSETQ. This CDR3 is 16 amino acids long. The CDR3 is CASSLAGGGRLSEQYF. CDR3 DNA sequence: TGCGCCAGCAGCTTGGCCGGTGGCGGGAGGCTCAGCGAGCAGTACTTC. Based on the CDR3 plus reference TRBV5-1 and TRBJ2-7, the full variable domain is KAGVTQTPRYLIKTRGQQVTLSCSPISGHRSVSWYQQTPGQGLQFLFEYFSETQRNKGNFPGRFSGRQFSNSRSEMNVSTLELGDSALYLCASSLAGGGRLSEQYFGPGTRLTVT.

V gene TRBV11-3 combines with J gene TRBJ2-3, with D perhaps matching TRBD2 (5 bases). The V gene's germline CDR1 is SGHNT and CDR2 YENEEA. This CDR3 has 14 residues. Between the trimmed V and J ends, which lost 5 bases and 0 bases, there was a span of 9 bases. CDR3 sequence reads: CASSLTGSTDTQYF. The CDR3 nucleotides are TGTGCCAGCAGCCTGACGGGAAGCACAGATACGCAGTATTTT.

This clone has just one count. CDR3 bases: TGTGGCGCAACAGCCTACTCTGGAAACACCATATATTTT. Translating gives CGATAYSGNTIYF. This chain uses TRBV19 with TRBJ1-3; no firm D call. The CDR3 contains 13 residues. Germline V gene data show CDR1 as LNHDA and CDR2 as SQIVND (reference sequence).